The present T cell receptor (beta chain) was sequenced within a study of blood T cell repertoires in COVID-19. Across the study: The analysed material was cDNA or gDNA that came from T cells, B-cell-depleted T cells, or PBMCs.

Germline V gives CDR1 MDHEN, CDR2 SYDVKM. V was pared by 6 bases and J by 10 bases, with 8 bases of the junction left unmatched. This CDR3 spans 14 amino acids. As handled by the study authors: Amplifying reference gene primers gave estimates of nucleated cell counts. Generated by immunoSEQ multiplex PCR, the TCRdb table keeps only in-frame clones and is missing some. V and J calls and clone size are those listed in that table; D and trimming were worked out from the DNA. This sample has approximately 400,000 clones; 81% occur once, and the top ten carry more than 0.85%. The rearrangement joins TRBV28 to TRBJ1-4; 10 bases match TRBD1. This sequence originates from a human donor with acute or convalescent COVID-19. The donor label of this sample is uncertain. Sample: peripheral blood. This chain's CDR3 is CASRRDRGLGKLFF. DNA of the CDR3: TGTGCCAGCAGACGAGACAGGGGGCTCGGAAAACTGTTTTTT.